This T cell receptor beta chain was captured in a study of response to subunit inactivated influenza vaccine. Study conclusions and caveats: The authors proposed limited new T cell recruitment per seasonal influenza vaccination.

This clonotype was seen only a few times. Antigen: not known. TCRdb ran MiXCR on the RT-PCR reads and lists one entry per CDR3 protein. Of 560,000 or so distinct CDR3 sequences detected, roughly 8.2% appear once; the ten largest clones hold over 10%. This CDR3 has 16 amino acids. Trimming left V 1 base short and J 4 bases short, with 20 bases between. CDR1 is DFQATT, CDR2 SNEGSKA, per germline (reference sequence). This TCR was recovered from a man aged 50 to 69 who received an inactivated influenza vaccine. The V call is TRBV20-1, the J call TRBJ2-7, with a tentative D call TRBD1 (6 bases). The material was PBMCs from blood, obtained 23 to 25 months after vaccination. Here the CDR3 DNA reads TGCAGTGCTAGAGTTAACCACAGGGAGCGTGGGTACGAGCAGTACTTC. Protein sequence: CSARVNHRERGYEQYF.